These 2 T cell receptor beta chains came from one sample sequenced in a study of CD8+ T cells in alopecia areata. Sequencing relied on a cDNA template that was reverse transcribed from extracted RNA. Only in-frame clones appear in the TCRdb table, and some are missing; sequencing was by immunoSEQ multiplex PCR. The data hold about 190,000 clones, with 60% to 70% observed a single time. The sample's treatment: oral pan-JAK inhibitor, 5-10 mg twice daily. Sequencing used CD4+ T cells sorted from blood, obtained at week 4, from a patient treated with tofacitinib. The receptor source for this set is a human donor with alopecia areata.

The chain carries TRBV5-1 and TRBJ2-3; weak D call: TRBD1 (6 bases). Trimming stripped 6 bases from V and 7 bases from J, with 18 bases between. The CDR3 loop spans 14 amino acids. The germline V gene encodes CDR1 SGHRS and CDR2 YFSETQ. The CDR3 DNA reads TGCGCCAGCACCAAGAGGGGGAACGGGAATACGCAGTATTTT. As protein: CASTKRGNGNTQYF.

The genes are TRBV30 and TRBJ2-7, with 9 nucleotides matching TRBD1. The germline gives CDR1 GTSNPN, CDR2 SVGIG (reference sequence). The CDR3 length is 16 residues. V was clipped by 3 bases and J by 5 bases; unmatched bases: 14. The CDR3: CAWSQSPGTGLNEQYF. The CDR3 bases are TGTGCCTGGAGCCAATCCCCCGGGACAGGGCTCAACGAGCAGTACTTC.